This is a list of T cell receptor beta chains from one sample in a study of T cell changes during pregnancy in multiple sclerosis. Sequencing was performed with immunoSEQ multiplex PCR; in TCRdb, only in-frame clones are kept and a portion is missing. The data hold 65,000 to 80,000 clones, with around 93% observed a single time. Sequences were derived from peripheral blood, sampled in the second trimester of pregnancy. All receptors derive from a female donor with multiple sclerosis, enrolled in a pregnancy study. CDR3s include the opening cysteine and the closing phenylalanine or tryptophan. Each record gives: D gene, J gene, clone size, V gene, CDR3 DNA, CDR3 protein. A D gene is named only where the DNA matches it firmly. Part of the rows lack a size; the others show once, few, many or a class for expanded clones.

D: .; J: TRBJ1-3; size: .; V: TRBV19; DNA: TGTGCCAGTAGTATAACGAACAGGAGGGCCGGGGGAAACACCATATATTTT; CDR3: CASSITNRRAGGNTIYF
D: .; J: TRBJ1-4; size: .; V: TRBV29-1; DNA: TGCAGCGTTGATGGGGGGACGGAAAAACTGTTTTTT; CDR3: CSVDGGTEKLFF
D: TRBD2; J: TRBJ2-7; size: .; V: TRBV19; DNA: TGTGCCAGTAGTATGGGACTAGCGGGGGCCCGCGCGTACGAGCAGTACTTC; CDR3: CASSMGLAGARAYEQYF
D: .; J: TRBJ1-4; size: .; V: TRBV6-6; DNA: TGTGCCAGCAGGCGTAATGAAAAACTGTTTTTT; CDR3: CASRRNEKLFF
D: .; J: TRBJ2-5; size: .; V: TRBV9; DNA: TGTGCCAGCAGCCCTCCAACACAAGAGACCCAGTACTTC; CDR3: CASSPPTQETQYF
D: TRBD1; J: TRBJ2-5; size: .; V: TRBV11-2; DNA: TGTGCCAGCAGCTTAGTAGGGACAGGGGGAGAGGAGACCCAGTACTTC; CDR3: CASSLVGTGGEETQYF
D: .; J: TRBJ2-7; size: .; V: TRBV9; DNA: TGTGCCAGCAGCGTAGCTGAGGCGTACGAGCAGTACTTC; CDR3: CASSVAEAYEQYF
D: TRBD1; J: TRBJ1-2; size: .; V: TRBV10-3; DNA: TGTGCCATCAGTGAGCAGGACAGGGGGGCTAACTATGGCTACACCTTC; CDR3: CAISEQDRGANYGYTF
D: .; J: TRBJ1-6; size: .; V: TRBV7-9; DNA: TGTGCCAGCAGCTTCGAACCCGGGAACGATTCACCCCTCCACTTT; CDR3: CASSFEPGNDSPLHF
D: .; J: TRBJ1-2; size: .; V: TRBV6-5; DNA: TGTGCCAGCAGTTACTCGACAACTAACTATGGCTACACCTTC; CDR3: CASSYSTTNYGYTF
D: TRBD1; J: TRBJ2-1; size: .; V: TRBV7-3; DNA: TGTGCCAGCAGCTTGGACAGGGGCTCCTACAATGAGCAGTTCTTC; CDR3: CASSLDRGSYNEQFF
D: .; J: TRBJ1-2; size: .; V: TRBV14; DNA: TGTGCCAGCAGCCATCGAACCCGGACCGGAGGGGACACCTTC; CDR3: CASSHRTRTGGDTF
D: .; J: TRBJ1-1; size: .; V: TRBV5-1; DNA: TGCGCCAGCAGCTTGGATAGAATCACTGAAGCTTTCTTT; CDR3: CASSLDRITEAFF
D: .; J: TRBJ1-5; size: .; V: TRBV21-1; DNA: TGTGCCAGCAGCCCTCCGTGGACAGGGAACCAGCCCCAGCATTTT; CDR3: CASSPPWTGNQPQHF
D: TRBD1; J: TRBJ1-6; size: once; V: TRBV5-4; DNA: TGTGCCAGCAGCTTGGCCTCGAGACAGGGGAATTCACCCCTCCACTTT; CDR3: CASSLASRQGNSPLHF
D: .; J: TRBJ1-3; size: .; V: TRBV7-3; DNA: TGTGCCAGCAGCCGGGGAAGCTCTGGAAACACCATATATTTT; CDR3: CASSRGSSGNTIYF
D: .; J: TRBJ2-7; size: .; V: TRBV7-8; DNA: TGTGCCAGCAGCCCAAGTGGGCAGGCTAATTCCTACGAGCAGTACTTC; CDR3: CASSPSGQANSYEQYF
D: .; J: TRBJ2-1; size: .; V: TRBV9; DNA: TGTGCCAGCAGCTCACAGGATAGCTCCTACAATGAGCAGTTCTTC; CDR3: CASSSQDSSYNEQFF
D: .; J: TRBJ1-5; size: .; V: TRBV5-5; DNA: TGTGCCAGCAGTCTGTCGTATAGCAATCAGCCCCAGCATTTT; CDR3: CASSLSYSNQPQHF
D: .; J: TRBJ2-1; size: .; V: TRBV9; DNA: TGTGCCAGCAGTCCTTCGGGGGGCGTCGATGAGCAGTTCTTC; CDR3: CASSPSGGVDEQFF
D: .; J: TRBJ2-7; size: .; V: TRBV6-8; DNA: TGTGCCAGCAGTTACTCAGAAAGCGTTAACCGCTACGAGCAGTACTTC; CDR3: CASSYSESVNRYEQYF
D: TRBD1; J: TRBJ1-2; size: .; V: TRBV6-6; DNA: TGTGCCAGCAGTTCTCACCGGGACAGGGTTTCCTACACCTTC; CDR3: CASSSHRDRVSYTF
D: TRBD1; J: TRBJ1-2; size: .; V: TRBV4-1; DNA: TGCGCCAGCAGCCAAGATCGGGGGACAGCGCTCGGTGGCTACACCTTC; CDR3: CASSQDRGTALGGYTF
D: TRBD1; J: TRBJ2-7; size: .; V: TRBV12-5; DNA: TGTGCTAGTGGTTGGACAGACAGGGGATCCGATCAATACGAGCAGTACTTC; CDR3: CASGWTDRGSDQYEQYF